The 29 T cell receptor beta chains presented below share a single source sample, sequenced in a study. TCRdb called the 5' RACE reads again in MiXCR, with one record for every CDR3 protein. The sample holds tens of thousands of distinct CDR3 sequences, around 24% seen once. The sequencing input was tumor-infiltrating naive CD4+ T cells sorted from the breast tumor. As to subset: naive CD4+ T cells, CD4+CD45RA+CD25-. The source is a female donor with breast cancer.

This clonotype occurred a few times. The chain links TRBV12-3 or TRBV12-4 to TRBJ2-7; D gene unclear. The V end lost 5 bases, the J end lost 5 bases, and 7 bases lay between the germline ends. The CDR3 is 11 residues long. The CDR3 region has the DNA TGTGCCAGCAGTCTACGTAACGAGCAGTACTTC. This sequence encodes CASSLRNEQYF.

The CDR3 bases are TGCGCCAGCAGCTTGGCGGGGAACCCAGGTACGCAGTATTTT. Translating it yields CASSLAGNPGTQYF. The chain combines TRBV5-1 with TRBJ2-3; D is perhaps TRBD2 (5 bases). CDR3 length: 14 residues. CDR1 and CDR2 from the germline V gene are SGHRS and YFSETQ. Deletions cut 0 bases from V and 8 bases from J, with 13 bases between. Variable domain in full (rest from reference TRBV5-1 and TRBJ2-3): KAGVTQTPRYLIKTRGQQVTLSCSPISGHRSVSWYQQTPGQGLQFLFEYFSETQRNKGNFPGRFSGRQFSNSRSEMNVSTLELGDSALYLCASSLAGNPGTQYFGPGTRLTVL.

This clonotype was seen a handful of times. The rearrangement links TRBV29-1 to TRBJ2-5, with 11 bases aligning to TRBD2. The CDR3 has 13 amino acids. The germline V gene has CDR1 SQVTM and CDR2 ANQGSEA. With 4 bases clipped from V and 5 bases from J, the junction kept 3 bases outside the gene matches. The CDR3 loop is CSVVIAGGETQYF. For the CDR3, the DNA is TGCAGCGTTGTGATAGCGGGAGGGGAGACCCAGTACTTC.

This clonotype came up a few times. The chain has TRBV5-1 and TRBJ1-3; 7 bases are shared with TRBD1. This CDR3 comprises 15 residues. With V trimmed by 4 bases and J by 0 bases, 4 bases remained unmatched. Germline CDR1 and CDR2: SGHRS and YFSETQ. CDR3: CASSPRDSSGNTIYF. The CDR3 DNA is TGCGCCAGCAGCCCCCGGGACAGCTCTGGAAACACCATATATTTT.

In its sample, this clonotype was seen once. This CDR3 reads CASSLKAFF. CDR3 in DNA: TGCGCCAGCAGCTTGAAAGCTTTCTTT. The chain recombines TRBV5-1 with TRBJ1-1, with D unresolved. V lost 1 base and J lost 9, with 1 base in between. This CDR3 spans 9 amino acids. Germline CDR1 reads SGHRS; CDR2 reads YFSETQ.

This clonotype came up a few times. The V call is TRBV11-2, the J call TRBJ2-7, with D uncertain. Trimming pared 0 bases from V and 0 bases from J, leaving 15 bases between. This CDR3 has 17 residues. CDR1 and CDR2 (germline): SGHAT, FQNNGV. CDR3 coding DNA: TGTGCCAGCAGCTTAGATCAAGGCGACATCAGCTCCTACGAGCAGTACTTC. Protein product: CASSLDQGDISSYEQYF.

For this clonotype: A much larger clonotype is one base distant, so this may be a read error. The CDR3 end shows no conserved phenylalanine or tryptophan, and so a read error is likely. V is TRBV24-1 and J is TRBJ2-1, with 7 bases that match TRBD2. Germline-derived CDR1 and CDR2 are KGHDR and SFDVKD. The CDR3 contains 14 residues. J gave up 9 bases and V 2 bases, and 6 bases lay outside the gene matches. The CDR3 DNA sequence: TGTGCCACCAGTGATTGGACGACTAGCACTGAGCAGTTCTCC. Encoded protein: CATSDWTTSTEQFS.

This chain connects TRBV5-1 to TRBJ1-6, with a possible D match to TRBD1 (5 bases). V was shortened by 0 bases and J by 8 bases, with 12 bases between the two germline ends. The CDR3 sequence is 15 residues long. CDR1 and CDR2 from the germline V gene are SGHRS and YFSETQ. The CDR3 protein is CASSLEQGKDSPLHF. DNA of the CDR3: TGCGCCAGCAGCTTGGAGCAGGGTAAAGATTCACCCCTCCACTTT.

This clonotype has more than one count but fewer than ten. This chain links TRBV27 with TRBJ1-2, with D uncertain. Trimming removed 5 bases from V and 4 bases from J, with 20 bases in between. The CDR3 has 16 amino acids. Germline V gene sequence: CDR1 MNHEY, CDR2 SMNVEV (reference sequence). The CDR3 sequence is CASSPQSLLTSYGYTF. The CDR3 DNA follows: TGTGCCAGCAGTCCCCAATCACTTCTTACTAGCTATGGCTACACCTTC.

The chain combines TRBV20-1 with TRBJ2-5, with 12 positions matching TRBD2. V lost 5 bases to trimming and J lost 7 bases; unmatched junction nucleotides: 14. CDR1 DFQATT and CDR2 SNEGSKA come from the germline V gene (reference sequence). CDR3 length: 16 residues. CDR3 DNA: TGCAGTGCTCCTCGGACTAGCGGGACCAAATCAGGGACCCAGTACTTC. It specifies CSAPRTSGTKSGTQYF.

This clonotype was seen repeatedly, ten times or more. CDR3 region: CASSLERTGEPGANVLTF. The CDR3 DNA reads TGCGCCAGCAGCTTGGAACGGACAGGCGAACCTGGGGCCAACGTCCTGACTTTC. V usage is TRBV5-1 and J usage is TRBJ2-6; 7 bases match TRBD1. The junction had 8 bases not matched to a gene; V was cut back by 0 bases and J by 2 bases. There are 18 residues in the CDR3. Per the germline V gene, CDR1 is SGHRS and CDR2 is YFSETQ.

With regard to this clonotype: At one end the junction does not follow the germline gene, possibly because of a read error. The chain employs TRBV20-1 and TRBJ1-6; D possibly corresponds to TRBD1 (6 bases). Germline V gives CDR1 DFQATT, CDR2 SNEGSKA (reference sequence). The CDR3 has 15 residues. This CDR3 reads CSVRRGTSDDSPLHF. The DNA of the CDR3 is TGCAGTGTTAGAAGGGGGACCTCAGACGATTCACCCCTCCACTTT.

This clonotype was observed many times. The genes are TRBV5-1 and TRBJ2-5; D call uncertain. The CDR3 loop spans 16 amino acids. Trimming removed 5 bases from V and 0 bases from J, with 17 bases in between. Per germline, CDR1 SGHRS and CDR2 YFSETQ. CDR3 sequence reads: CASRRERVPHQETQYF. In DNA, the CDR3 is TGCGCCAGCAGACGAGAACGGGTCCCCCACCAAGAGACCCAGTACTTC.

The chain links TRBV28 to TRBJ1-5, with 8 bases fitting TRBD1. The ends lost 3 bases at V and 4 bases at J; junction bases unmatched: 8. The CDR3 consists of 16 residues. Germline CDR1 MDHEN, CDR2 SYDVKM. The CDR3 DNA reads TGTGCCAGCAGTTTGCATCAGGGGGCAGGGAATCAGCCCCAGCATTTT. As protein: CASSLHQGAGNQPQHF.

The CDR3 region is CATSRNKTDYGYTF. The DNA for the CDR3 is TGTGCCACCAGCAGAAATAAAACCGACTATGGCTACACCTTC. The chain employs TRBV15 and TRBJ1-2; D ambiguous. V dropped 2 bases and J dropped 3 bases, with 10 bases sitting between them. The CDR3 consists of 14 residues. Germline V CDR1 and CDR2: LNHNV, YYDKDF (reference sequence).

A few counts support this clonotype. CDR3 region: CSAPDGGSNQPQHF. The CDR3 coding sequence is TGCAGTGCCCCTGACGGAGGAAGCAATCAGCCCCAGCATTTT. This rearrangement joins TRBV20-1 to TRBJ1-5; D remains unclear. This CDR3 has 14 residues. The V gene's germline CDR1 is DFQATT and CDR2 SNEGSKA (reference sequence). The germline V and J ends were trimmed by 6 bases and 1 base, with 13 bases remaining between them.

V gene TRBV7-6 combines with J gene TRBJ2-6; D is tentatively TRBD1 or TRBD2 (5 bases each). Trimming removed 1 base at V and 1 base at J, with 8 bases between. Germline V gene sequence: CDR1 SGHVS, CDR2 FNYEAQ. The CDR3 length is 16 residues. The CDR3 reads CASSLEGRSGANVLTF. The CDR3 DNA reads TGTGCCAGCAGCTTAGAGGGACGGTCTGGGGCCAACGTCCTGACTTTC. Together with reference TRBV7-6 and TRBJ2-6, the CDR3 gives the full variable domain: GAGVSQSPRYKVTKRGQDVALRCDPISGHVSLYWYRQALGQGPEFLTYFNYEAQQDKSGLPNDRFSAERPEGSISTLTIQRTEQRDSAMYRCASSLEGRSGANVLTFGAGSRLTVL.

The chain employs TRBV7-8 and TRBJ1-2; a weak D match, TRBD1 (6 bases). CDR1 and CDR2 from the germline V gene are SGHVS and FQNEAQ. Trimming removed 1 base from V and 8 bases from J, with 14 bases in between. The CDR3 has 14 residues. The CDR3 protein is CASSLDPGALGYTF. The CDR3, as DNA: TGTGCCAGCAGCTTAGACCCAGGGGCTTTGGGCTACACCTTC.

This clonotype was counted only a few times. The rearrangement uses TRBV5-1 and TRBJ2-1; 8 bases line up with TRBD2. The V gene end was trimmed by 3 bases and the J gene end by 15 bases; junction bases not matched to a gene: 17. Germline-derived CDR1 and CDR2 are SGHRS and YFSETQ. The CDR3 is made up of 15 amino acids. The CDR3 loop reads CASSSEASYGRAVFF. The CDR3 coding sequence is TGCGCCAGCAGCTCGGAGGCTAGCTACGGGAGGGCAGTGTTCTTC. The full variable domain, rest sourced from reference TRBV5-1 and TRBJ2-1, is KAGVTQTPRYLIKTRGQQVTLSCSPISGHRSVSWYQQTPGQGLQFLFEYFSETQRNKGNFPGRFSGRQFSNSRSEMNVSTLELGDSALYLCASSSEASYGRAVFFGPGTRLTVL.

V and J are TRBV5-6 and TRBJ2-3; 9 bases align to TRBD2. This CDR3 has 14 residues. Unmatched junction bases numbered 7, after V lost 2 bases and J lost 9 bases. CDR1 is SGHDT, CDR2 YYEEEE, per germline. The CDR3 spells CASSFGLAGETQYF. Here the CDR3 DNA reads TGTGCCAGCAGCTTCGGGTTAGCGGGGGAAACGCAGTATTTT.

This clonotype was counted ten times or more. V usage is TRBV6-2 or TRBV6-3 and J usage is TRBJ1-1, with D possibly TRBD1 on 6 matching bases. The CDR3 sequence is 15 residues long. Germline V CDR1 and CDR2: MNHEY, SVGEGT. With 7 bases removed from V and 5 bases from J, the gap between germline ends came to 20 bases. The CDR3 DNA reads as TGTGCCAGCACTCTACTGTCGGGGGCGCGTACTGAAGCTTTCTTT. Amino acids: CASTLLSGARTEAFF.

This clonotype has more than one count but fewer than ten. The J gene is TRBJ1-6, the V gene TRBV5-1, with D unclear. Germline-derived CDR1 and CDR2 are SGHRS and YFSETQ. This CDR3 comprises 14 residues. V was cut by 0 bases and J by 8 bases, with 9 bases left in between. The CDR3 DNA is TGCGCCAGCAGCTTGGGGACCTGGGATTCACCCCTCCACTTT. Its protein is CASSLGTWDSPLHF.

The sample holds a few counts of this clonotype. This chain connects TRBV29-1 to TRBJ2-6, with D perhaps TRBD1 (5 bases). With 6 bases removed from V and 3 bases from J, the gap between germline ends came to 9 bases. CDR1 and CDR2 from the germline V gene are SQVTM and ANQGSEA. The CDR3 consists of 13 residues. The CDR3 spells CSVGLFGANVLTF. The CDR3 nucleotides are TGCAGCGTGGGGCTTTTTGGGGCCAACGTCCTGACTTTC.

This clonotype was observed a handful of times. This chain connects TRBV6-5 to TRBJ1-6; D unclear. The V gene's germline CDR1 is MNHEY and CDR2 SVGAGI. The CDR3 totals 16 residues. With 0 bases removed from V and 0 bases from J, the gap between germline ends came to 6 bases. The chain's CDR3 is CASSYSISSYNSPLHF. DNA of the CDR3: TGTGCCAGCAGTTACTCGATCTCCTCCTATAATTCACCCCTCCACTTT.

The CDR3 nucleotides are TGTGCCAGCAGTTACAGGGGTAACAATGAGCAGTTCTTC. This translates into CASSYRGNNEQFF. The chain combines TRBV6-2 or TRBV6-3 with TRBJ2-1, with a possible D match to TRBD1 (5 bases). The germline V gene has CDR1 MNHEY and CDR2 SVGEGT. The ends were cut back, 2 bases at V and 5 bases at J, with 7 bases in the middle. This CDR3 region has 13 residues.

The chain has TRBV13 and TRBJ1-1; D possibly corresponds to TRBD1 (6 bases). The V gene lost 2 bases and the J gene lost 4 bases, with 8 bases spanning the gap. The CDR3 has 13 amino acids. Per germline, CDR1 PRHDT and CDR2 FYEKMQ (reference sequence). This chain's CDR3 is CASSLTGTTEAFF. The CDR3 coding sequence is TGTGCCAGCAGCTTAACAGGGACCACTGAAGCTTTCTTT.

The rearrangement joins TRBV27 to TRBJ2-3; D assignment may be TRBD1 or TRBD2 (6 bases each). In germline, CDR1 is MNHEY, CDR2 SMNVEV (reference sequence). The CDR3 is 18 residues long. V gave up 8 bases and J gave up 0 bases, with 24 bases separating them. The DNA for the CDR3 is TGTGCCAGCCCAGAATTGGAGGGACACTTGGCTAGCACAGATACGCAGTATTTT. Protein product: CASPELEGHLASTDTQYF.

This clonotype has only a few counts. The chain joins TRBV20-1 to TRBJ2-1; TRBD2 agrees at 14 bases. Germline CDR1 DFQATT, CDR2 SNEGSKA (reference sequence). With 6 bases clipped from V and 3 bases from J, the junction kept 4 bases outside the gene matches. This CDR3 contains 15 residues. CDR3 sequence: CSARTSGRYYNEQFF. DNA for the CDR3: TGCAGTGCCAGGACTAGCGGGAGGTACTACAATGAGCAGTTCTTC.

The V call is TRBV7-9, the J call TRBJ2-5; 10 nucleotides match TRBD1. The CDR3 is 15 residues long. The V segment lost 7 bases and the J segment 3 bases; nucleotides outside the gene matches: 8. CDR1 is SEHNR, CDR2 FQNEAQ, per germline (reference sequence). Here the CDR3 DNA reads TGTGCCAGCATAACCGGGACAGGGGATGAAGAGACCCAGTACTTC. Encoded protein: CASITGTGDEETQYF.